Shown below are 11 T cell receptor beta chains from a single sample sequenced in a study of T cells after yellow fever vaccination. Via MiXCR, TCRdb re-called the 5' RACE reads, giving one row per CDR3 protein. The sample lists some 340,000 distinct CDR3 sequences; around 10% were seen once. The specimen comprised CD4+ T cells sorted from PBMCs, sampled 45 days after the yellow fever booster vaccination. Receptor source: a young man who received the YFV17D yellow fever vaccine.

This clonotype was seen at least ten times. This CDR3 reads CASSESKGDEAFF. The CDR3 DNA sequence: TGCGCCAGCAGTGAGTCGAAGGGGGATGAAGCTTTCTTT. This chain links TRBV10-2 with TRBJ1-1; D is perhaps TRBD1 (6 bases). Germline loops: CDR1 WSHSY, CDR2 SAAADI. The CDR3 contains 13 residues. V gave up 0 bases and J gave up 7 bases, with 9 bases separating them.

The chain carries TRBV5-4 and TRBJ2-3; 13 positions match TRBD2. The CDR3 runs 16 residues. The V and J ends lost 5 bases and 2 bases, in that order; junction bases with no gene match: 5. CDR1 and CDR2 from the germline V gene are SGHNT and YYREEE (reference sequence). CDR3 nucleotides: TGTGCCAGCAGTTTGACTAGCGGGGGGCTCACAGATACGCAGTATTTT. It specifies CASSLTSGGLTDTQYF.

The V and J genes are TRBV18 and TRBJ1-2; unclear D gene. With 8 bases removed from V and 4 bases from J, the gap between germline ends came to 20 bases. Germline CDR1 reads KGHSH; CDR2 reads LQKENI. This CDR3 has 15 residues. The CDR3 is CASALRPDPTYGYTF. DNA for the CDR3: TGTGCCAGCGCCTTGCGACCCGACCCCACCTATGGCTACACCTTC.

CDR3 bases: TGTGCCAGCAGCTCCCGACAGGGGAGGAACATTCAGTACTTC. Its protein product is CASSSRQGRNIQYF. The V call is TRBV7-2, the J call TRBJ2-4; 8 positions match TRBD1. The CDR3 spans 14 residues. Trimming at V came to 4 bases and at J to 7 bases, leaving 6 bases not matched to a gene. The germline gives CDR1 SGHTA, CDR2 FQGNSA.

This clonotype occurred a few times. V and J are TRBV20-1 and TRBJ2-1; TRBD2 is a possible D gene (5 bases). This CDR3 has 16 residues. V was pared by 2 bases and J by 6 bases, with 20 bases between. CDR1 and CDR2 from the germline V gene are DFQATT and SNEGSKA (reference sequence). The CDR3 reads CSARPVGRRAFNEQFF. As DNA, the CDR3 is TGCAGTGCTAGACCCGTCGGCAGGCGGGCCTTCAATGAGCAGTTCTTC.

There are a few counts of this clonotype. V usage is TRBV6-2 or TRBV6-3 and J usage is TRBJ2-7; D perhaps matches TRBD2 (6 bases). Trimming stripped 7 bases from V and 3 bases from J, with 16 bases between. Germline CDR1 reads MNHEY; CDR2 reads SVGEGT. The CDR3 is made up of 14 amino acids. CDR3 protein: CASTRFGSDYEQYF. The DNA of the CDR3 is TGTGCCAGCACTAGGTTCGGGAGCGACTACGAGCAGTACTTC.

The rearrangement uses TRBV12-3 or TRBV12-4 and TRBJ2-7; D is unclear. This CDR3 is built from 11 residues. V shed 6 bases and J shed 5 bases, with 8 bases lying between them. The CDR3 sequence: CASRRINEQYF. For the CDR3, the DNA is TGTGCCAGCAGGAGGATTAACGAGCAGTACTTC.

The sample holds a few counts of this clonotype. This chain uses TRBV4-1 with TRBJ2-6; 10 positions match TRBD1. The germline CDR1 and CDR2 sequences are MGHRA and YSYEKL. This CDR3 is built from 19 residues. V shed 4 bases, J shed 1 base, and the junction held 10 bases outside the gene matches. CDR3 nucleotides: TGCGCCAGCAGCCGGAACGACAGGGGGCGGCATTCTGGGGCCAACGTCCTGACTTTC. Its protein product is CASSRNDRGRHSGANVLTF.

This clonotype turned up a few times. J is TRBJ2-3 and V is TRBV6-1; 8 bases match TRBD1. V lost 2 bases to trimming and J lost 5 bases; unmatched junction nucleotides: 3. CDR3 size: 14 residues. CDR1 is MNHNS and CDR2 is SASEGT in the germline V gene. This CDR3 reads CASSEQGAIDTQYF. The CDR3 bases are TGTGCCAGCAGTGAACAGGGGGCAATAGATACGCAGTATTTT.

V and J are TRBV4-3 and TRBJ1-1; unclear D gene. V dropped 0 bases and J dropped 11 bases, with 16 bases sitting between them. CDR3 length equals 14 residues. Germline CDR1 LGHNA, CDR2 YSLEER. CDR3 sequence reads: CASSQEAAAPEAFF. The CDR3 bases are TGCGCCAGCAGCCAAGAAGCCGCGGCCCCGGAGGCTTTCTTT.

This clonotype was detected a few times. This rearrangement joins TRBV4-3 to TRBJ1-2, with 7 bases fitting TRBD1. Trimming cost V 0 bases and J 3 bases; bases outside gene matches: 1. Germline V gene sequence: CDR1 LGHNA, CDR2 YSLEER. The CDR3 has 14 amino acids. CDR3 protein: CASSQETGYYGYTF. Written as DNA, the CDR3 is TGCGCCAGCAGCCAAGAGACAGGGTACTATGGCTACACCTTC.